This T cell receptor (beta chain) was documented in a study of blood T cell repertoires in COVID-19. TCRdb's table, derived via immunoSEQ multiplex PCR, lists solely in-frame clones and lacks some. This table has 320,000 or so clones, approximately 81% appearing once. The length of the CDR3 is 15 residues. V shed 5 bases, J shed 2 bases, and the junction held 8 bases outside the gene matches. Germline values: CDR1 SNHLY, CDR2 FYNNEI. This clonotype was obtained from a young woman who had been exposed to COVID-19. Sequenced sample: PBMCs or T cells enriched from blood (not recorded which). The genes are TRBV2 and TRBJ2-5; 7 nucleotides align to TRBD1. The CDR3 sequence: CASSKNRDSQETQYF. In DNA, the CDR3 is TGTGCCAGCAGTAAAAACCGGGACAGTCAAGAGACCCAGTACTTC.